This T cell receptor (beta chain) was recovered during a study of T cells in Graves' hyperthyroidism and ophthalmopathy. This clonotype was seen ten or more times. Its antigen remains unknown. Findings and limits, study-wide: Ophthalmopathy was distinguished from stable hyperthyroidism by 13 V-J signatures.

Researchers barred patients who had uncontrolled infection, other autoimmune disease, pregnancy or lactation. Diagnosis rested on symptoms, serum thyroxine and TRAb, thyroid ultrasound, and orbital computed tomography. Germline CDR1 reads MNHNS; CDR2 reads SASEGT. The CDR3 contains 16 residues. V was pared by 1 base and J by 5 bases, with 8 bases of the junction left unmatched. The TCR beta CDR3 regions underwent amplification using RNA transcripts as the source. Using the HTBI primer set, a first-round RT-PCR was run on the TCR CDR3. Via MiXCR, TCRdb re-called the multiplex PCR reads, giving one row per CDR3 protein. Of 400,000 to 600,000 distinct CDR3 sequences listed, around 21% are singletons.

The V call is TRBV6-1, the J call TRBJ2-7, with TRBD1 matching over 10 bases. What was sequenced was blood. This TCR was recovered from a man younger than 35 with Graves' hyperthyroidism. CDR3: CASSEGQGQGIHEQYF. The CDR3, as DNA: TGTGCCAGCAGTGAAGGCCAGGGACAGGGGATCCACGAGCAGTACTTC.